Presented here are 30 T cell receptor beta chains from one specimen sequenced in a study of identical twins. TCRdb passed the 5' RACE reads through MiXCR, listing each CDR3 protein once. The sample records 460,000 or so distinct CDR3 sequences, 13% to 15% being singletons. This sample was shared with a second study, whose subject was yellow fever vaccine responses in identical twins.

The sequencing input was CD4+ T cells sorted from blood. The receptors were sampled from a woman aged 18 to 35 in good health.

This chain connects TRBV5-1 to TRBJ2-6; TRBD1 or TRBD2 may be the D gene (6 bases each). Germline CDR1 SGHRS, CDR2 YFSETQ. The length of the CDR3 is 17 residues. V lost 3 bases to trimming and J lost 0 bases, with 13 bases between them. The CDR3: CASSSGPGASGANVLTF. CDR3 nucleotide sequence: TGCGCCAGCAGCTCAGGTCCGGGGGCCTCTGGGGCCAACGTCCTGACTTTC.

The sample holds a few counts of this clonotype. This chain uses TRBV6-2 or TRBV6-3 with TRBJ1-5, with TRBD1 as a possible D gene (5 bases). Germline-derived CDR1 and CDR2 are MNHEY and SVGEGT. Between the trimmed V and J ends, which lost 4 bases and 6 bases, there was a span of 10 bases. This CDR3 has 13 residues. The CDR3 DNA reads as TGTGCCAGCAGTTTTAGGGGAATTCAGCCCCAGCATTTT. This encodes CASSFRGIQPQHF.

This chain connects TRBV10-3 to TRBJ1-5; 8 bases match TRBD1. Losses at the gene ends were 6 bases for V and 4 bases for J; bases not matched to a gene: 5. Germline CDR1 and CDR2: ENHRY and SYGVKD. The CDR3 extends over 14 amino acids. The CDR3 nucleotides are TGTGCCATCAGCGACGACAGGGGAAATCAGCCCCAGCATTTT. This encodes CAISDDRGNQPQHF.

The sample holds a few counts of this clonotype. V usage is TRBV10-3 and J usage is TRBJ2-4; tentatively, D is TRBD2 (6 bases). Germline V gives CDR1 ENHRY, CDR2 SYGVKD. Deletions cut 10 bases from V and 0 bases from J, with 13 bases between. This CDR3 is 14 amino acids long. CDR3 sequence reads: CATIADLAKNIQYF. The DNA for the CDR3 is TGTGCCACAATAGCGGACCTAGCCAAAAACATTCAGTACTTC.

This clonotype came up a few times. V usage is TRBV7-2 and J usage is TRBJ2-1, with D uncertain. The V end was cut by 3 bases, the J end by 5 bases, with 8 bases between. The V gene's germline CDR1 is SGHTA and CDR2 FQGNSA. There are 13 residues in the CDR3. In DNA form, the CDR3 reads TGTGCCAGCAGCTTTGGGGTGCACAATGAGCAGTTCTTC. It yields the protein CASSFGVHNEQFF.

This clonotype was detected only a few times. The chain carries TRBV6-1 and TRBJ1-4; TRBD1 matches at 7 bases. The CDR3 is 13 amino acids. J lost 10 bases, V lost 6 bases, and 8 bases had no gene match. Germline CDR1 reads MNHNS; CDR2 reads SASEGT. The CDR3 spells CASRPPTGRKLFF. The CDR3, as DNA: TGTGCCAGCAGACCCCCGACAGGGAGAAAACTGTTTTTT.

This clonotype occurred a few times. This chain links TRBV2 with TRBJ2-5, with D perhaps assigned TRBD1 or TRBD2 (5 bases each). The germline V gene has CDR1 SNHLY and CDR2 FYNNEI. Trimming removed 6 bases at V and 5 bases at J, with 19 bases between. The CDR3 loop spans 15 amino acids. The CDR3 reads CASRGPGRIGETQYF. CDR3 sequence (DNA): TGTGCCAGCAGGGGACCGGGACGGATAGGGGAGACCCAGTACTTC. The whole variable domain, remainder taken from reference TRBV2 and TRBJ2-5, is EPEVTQTPSHQVTQMGQEVILRCVPISNHLYFYWYRQILGQKVEFLVSFYNNEISEKSEIFDDQFSVERPDGSNFTLKIRSTKLEDSAMYFCASRGPGRIGETQYFGPGTRLLVL.

This clonotype was recorded a few times. The V gene is TRBV29-1, the J gene TRBJ1-1, with 8 bases that match TRBD1. This CDR3 spans 12 amino acids. The V segment lost 6 bases and the J segment 5 bases; nucleotides outside the gene matches: 5. CDR1 SQVTM and CDR2 ANQGSEA come from the germline V gene. In DNA form, the CDR3 reads TGCAGCGTGACAGGGGAGTGGACTGAAGCTTTCTTT. Translated, it gives CSVTGEWTEAFF.

This sequence joins TRBV5-5 and TRBJ2-1; D possibly corresponds to TRBD1 (6 bases). The CDR3 length is 13 residues. Trimming took off 4 bases at V and 7 bases at J, with 12 bases between the two ends. Germline CDR1 and CDR2: SGHKS and YYEKEE (reference sequence). The CDR3 DNA reads as TGTGCCAGCAGCGGCCGAAGGGGGAATGAGCAGTTCTTC. It yields the protein CASSGRRGNEQFF. The full variable domain, with the rest looked up from reference TRBV5-5 and TRBJ2-1, is DAGVTQSPTHLIKTRGQQVTLRCSPISGHKSVSWYQQVLGQGPQFIFQYYEKEERGRGNFPDRFSARQFPNYSSELNVNALLLGDSALYLCASSGRRGNEQFFGPGTRLTVL.

This clonotype has a handful of counts. V is TRBV5-1 and J is TRBJ2-7, with 8 bases matching TRBD1. The V gene's germline CDR1 is SGHRS and CDR2 YFSETQ. This CDR3 has 15 amino acids. Germline trimming cut 3 bases from V and 3 bases from J; bases unmatched to any gene: 8. The CDR3 DNA reads as TGCGCCAGCAGCTCGGGGACAGGCAGTTACTACGAGCAGTACTTC. Translation: CASSSGTGSYYEQYF.

V gene TRBV27 combines with J gene TRBJ2-3, with no clear D. The V gene's germline CDR1 is MNHEY and CDR2 SMNVEV (reference sequence). This CDR3 is built from 16 residues. Trimming cost V 0 bases and J 7 bases, with 17 bases left between them. This chain's CDR3 is CASSLSTVYGRNTQYF. Written as DNA, the CDR3 is TGTGCCAGCAGTTTATCCACAGTGTACGGCAGGAATACGCAGTATTTT.

The sample holds a few counts of this clonotype. This chain links TRBV25-1 with TRBJ2-7, with a weak D call TRBD1 (5 bases). Trimming removed 9 bases from V and 4 bases from J, with 25 bases in between. Germline loops: CDR1 MGHDK, CDR2 SYGVNS. The CDR3 contains 16 residues. The CDR3 DNA sequence: TGTGCCAGGATATCGGCCTCGGACACAGGCCCATACGAGCAGTACTTC. This encodes CARISASDTGPYEQYF.

In this sample, this clonotype turned up a few times. The chain combines TRBV12-3 or TRBV12-4 with TRBJ2-5; tentative D call: TRBD1 (5 bases). Deletions cut 4 bases from V and 4 bases from J, with 10 bases between. CDR3 size: 13 residues. CDR3 residues: CASSSVQGETQYF. CDR3 nucleotide sequence: TGTGCCAGCAGTTCTGTCCAGGGAGAGACCCAGTACTTC.

This clonotype has ten or more counts. This chain uses TRBV7-7 with TRBJ2-2; 7 nucleotides match TRBD1. Germline V gives CDR1 SSHAT, CDR2 FNYEAQ (reference sequence). This CDR3 contains 14 residues. With V trimmed by 5 bases and J by 5 bases, 5 bases remained unmatched. The CDR3 DNA follows: TGTGCCAGCAGCCCACGGACAGGTACCGGGGAGCTGTTTTTT. This sequence encodes CASSPRTGTGELFF.

Only one count was recorded for this clonotype. The rearrangement links TRBV6-2 or TRBV6-3 to TRBJ2-7; 13 bases line up with TRBD2. The CDR3 spans 15 residues. Trimming removed 4 bases from V and 6 bases from J; junction bases left unmatched: 6. CDR1 and CDR2 from the germline V gene are MNHEY and SVGEGT. The DNA of the CDR3 is TGTGCCAGCAGTTTTCCGGGACTAGCGGGACCCGAGCAGTACTTC. Translating gives CASSFPGLAGPEQYF.

This chain links TRBV18 with TRBJ2-5, with 9 bases aligning to TRBD2. Per the germline V gene, CDR1 is KGHSH and CDR2 is LQKENI. The CDR3 is 16 amino acids. J was trimmed by 0 bases and V by 1 base; bases with no gene match: 3. CDR3 in amino acids: CASSPLAGAYQETQYF. The CDR3 nucleotides read TGTGCCAGCTCACCACTAGCGGGAGCGTACCAAGAGACCCAGTACTTC. Filled out from reference TRBV18 and TRBJ2-5, the complete variable domain reads NAGVMQNPRHLVRRRGQEARLRCSPMKGHSHVYWYRQLPEEGLKFMVYLQKENIIDESGMPKERFSAEFPKEGPSILRIQQVVRGDSAAYFCASSPLAGAYQETQYFGPGTRLLVL.

The V gene is TRBV27, the J gene TRBJ2-2; TRBD1 matches 8 bases. The CDR3 loop spans 14 amino acids. Germline CDR1 and CDR2: MNHEY and SMNVEV (reference sequence). Trimming took 7 bases from V and 5 from J; bases not matched to a gene: 6. The CDR3 coding sequence is TGTGCCAGCACCCTTCAGGGGGCAACCGGGGAGCTGTTTTTT. Translated: CASTLQGATGELFF.

The chain combines TRBV3-1 with TRBJ2-7; possibly TRBD1 or TRBD2 for D (5 bases each). V gave up 5 bases and J gave up 5 bases, with 13 bases separating them. The CDR3 runs 13 residues. Germline values: CDR1 LGHDT, CDR2 YNNKEL (reference sequence). As DNA, the CDR3 is TGTGCCAGCAGCACAGGACTCAGGAACGAGCAGTACTTC. This translates into CASSTGLRNEQYF.

The rearrangement joins TRBV2 to TRBJ2-1; D call uncertain. This CDR3 is 14 amino acids long. CDR1 SNHLY and CDR2 FYNNEI come from the germline V gene. V shed 2 bases and J shed 4 bases, with 9 bases lying between them. This CDR3 is CASSERTLYNEQFF. The CDR3 DNA follows: TGTGCCAGCAGTGAAAGAACTCTTTACAATGAGCAGTTCTTC. Full variable domain (outside the CDR3, taken from reference TRBV2 and TRBJ2-1): EPEVTQTPSHQVTQMGQEVILRCVPISNHLYFYWYRQILGQKVEFLVSFYNNEISEKSEIFDDQFSVERPDGSNFTLKIRSTKLEDSAMYFCASSERTLYNEQFFGPGTRLTVL.

This clonotype appeared once. The rearrangement joins TRBV29-1 to TRBJ2-3; the match to TRBD2 covers 9 bases. Germline values: CDR1 SQVTM, CDR2 ANQGSEA. This CDR3 is 13 amino acids long. The V and J ends lost 4 bases and 3 bases, in that order; junction bases with no gene match: 2. CDR3 bases: TGCAGCGTTGGGGCGGGGGGGACAGATACGCAGTATTTT. This codes for CSVGAGGTDTQYF.

This clonotype showed up many times. V usage is TRBV12-3 or TRBV12-4 and J usage is TRBJ1-6; tentative D call: TRBD1 (5 bases). The CDR3 length is 14 residues. Trimming removed 6 bases from V and 7 bases from J, with 13 bases in between. CDR3 residues: CASRAEGRNSPLHF. The CDR3 region has the DNA TGTGCCAGCAGAGCAGAGGGGAGGAATTCACCCCTCCACTTT.

V and J are TRBV29-1 and TRBJ2-1; D remains ambiguous. There are 13 residues in the CDR3. Germline CDR1 and CDR2: SQVTM and ANQGSEA. With 0 bases removed from V and 10 bases from J, the gap between germline ends came to 13 bases. DNA of the CDR3: TGCAGCGTTGAAGATGGCCCGATACCCGAGCAGTTCTTC. Translating gives CSVEDGPIPEQFF.

This rearrangement joins TRBV19 to TRBJ2-3, with 7 bases matching TRBD1. The CDR3 consists of 15 residues. V dropped 1 base and J dropped 1; count of bases not matched to a gene: 2. CDR1 is LNHDA and CDR2 is SQIVND in the germline V gene (reference sequence). The CDR3 DNA reads TGTGCCAGTAGTATAGGACAGGGCGGCACAGATACGCAGTATTTT. Its protein product is CASSIGQGGTDTQYF.

V is TRBV4-1 and J is TRBJ2-5, with D uncertain. Germline lookup yields CDR1 MGHRA and CDR2 YSYEKL. Trimming shortened V by 3 bases and J by 5 bases, and 16 bases separated the two germline ends. The length of the CDR3 is 15 residues. The CDR3 nucleotides are TGCGCCAGCAGCCACGAAACGACCCTCTTGGAGACCCAGTACTTC. Residues: CASSHETTLLETQYF.

This clonotype was detected only a few times. The chain joins TRBV5-1 to TRBJ2-5, with no clear D. CDR1 and CDR2 (germline): SGHRS, YFSETQ. This CDR3 has 14 residues. Trimming removed 0 bases from V and 4 bases from J, with 10 bases in between. CDR3 sequence reads: CASSLAGLPETQYF. The CDR3 DNA sequence: TGCGCCAGCAGCTTGGCGGGTCTCCCAGAGACCCAGTACTTC.

The chain has TRBV11-2 and TRBJ2-5; 8 bases line up with TRBD1. The germline CDR1 and CDR2 sequences are SGHAT and FQNNGV. Trimming took 5 bases from V and 0 from J; bases not matched to a gene: 5. The CDR3 runs to 15 residues. The CDR3 is CASSLGDRHQETQYF. CDR3 DNA: TGTGCCAGCAGCCTCGGGGACAGGCACCAAGAGACCCAGTACTTC.

This clonotype has at least ten counts. CDR3 residues: CASRRGGDTQYF. The CDR3 bases are TGTGCCAGCAGGAGGGGGGGAGATACGCAGTATTTT. This rearrangement joins TRBV7-2 to TRBJ2-3; possibly TRBD2 for D (7 bases). The germline V gene has CDR1 SGHTA and CDR2 FQGNSA. The CDR3 consists of 12 residues. Trimming removed 6 bases from V and 5 bases from J, with 9 bases in between.

This clonotype was seen at least ten times. V gene TRBV12-3 or TRBV12-4 combines with J gene TRBJ1-1; a possible D gene is TRBD1 (6 bases). Trimming pared 4 bases from V and 2 bases from J, leaving 14 bases between. The CDR3 is 15 residues long. The chain's CDR3 is CASSYYRDINTEAFF. CDR3 sequence (DNA): TGTGCCAGCAGTTATTACAGGGACATAAACACTGAAGCTTTCTTT.

This clonotype was detected only a few times. The rearrangement joins TRBV24-1 to TRBJ2-3, with a weak D call TRBD1 (6 bases). Trimming pared 4 bases from V and 6 bases from J, leaving 22 bases between. The length of the CDR3 is 17 residues. Germline loops: CDR1 KGHDR, CDR2 SFDVKD. The CDR3 protein is CATSDLGQPREFDTQYF. The CDR3 nucleotides are TGTGCCACCAGTGACCTAGGACAGCCGAGAGAGTTTGATACGCAGTATTTT.

This chain links TRBV5-6 with TRBJ1-1, with a possible D match to TRBD1 (5 bases). The CDR3 is 15 residues long. Germline-derived CDR1 and CDR2 are SGHDT and YYEEEE. Trimming removed 4 bases at V and 1 base at J, with 14 bases between. CDR3 residues: CASSPNGGSNTEAFF. CDR3 bases: TGTGCCAGCAGCCCCAATGGGGGGTCGAACACTGAAGCTTTCTTT.